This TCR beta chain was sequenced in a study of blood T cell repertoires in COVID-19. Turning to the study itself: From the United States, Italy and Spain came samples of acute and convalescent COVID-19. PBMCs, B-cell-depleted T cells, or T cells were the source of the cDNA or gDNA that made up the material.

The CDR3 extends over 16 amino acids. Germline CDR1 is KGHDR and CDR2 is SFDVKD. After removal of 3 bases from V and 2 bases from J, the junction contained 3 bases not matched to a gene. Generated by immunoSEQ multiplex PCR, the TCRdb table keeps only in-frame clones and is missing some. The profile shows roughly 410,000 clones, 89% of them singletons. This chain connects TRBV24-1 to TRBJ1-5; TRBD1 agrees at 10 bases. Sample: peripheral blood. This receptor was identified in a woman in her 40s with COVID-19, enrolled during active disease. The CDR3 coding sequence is TGTGCCACCAGTGATGCCGGGACAGGGGGCAATCAGCCCCAGCATTTT. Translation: CATSDAGTGGNQPQHF.